These 28 T cell receptor beta chains were sequenced from one sample in a study of T cell responses to AZD1222 COVID-19 vaccine. Sequencing was performed with immunoSEQ multiplex PCR; in TCRdb, only in-frame clones are kept and a portion is missing. The sample includes some 250,000 clones, approximately 94% seen only once; the top ten take roughly 0.51%. Sequencing was performed on peripheral blood, taken 28 days after the second AZD1222 dose. The receptor set was obtained from an adult who received the AZD1222 COVID-19 vaccine.

The chain carries TRBV28 and TRBJ1-6; D perhaps matches TRBD1 (5 bases). The CDR3 runs 14 residues. The V gene lost 1 base and the J gene lost 7 bases, with 8 bases spanning the gap. CDR1 and CDR2 from the germline V gene are MDHEN and SYDVKM. CDR3 DNA: TGTGCCAGCAGTTTATCCGCAGGGAATTCACCCCTCCACTTT. This gives the protein CASSLSAGNSPLHF. Full variable domain (remainder filled in from reference TRBV28 and TRBJ1-6): DVKVTQSSRYLVKRTGEKVFLECVQDMDHENMFWYRQDPGLGLRLIYFSYDVKMKEKGDIPEGYSVSREKKERFSLILESASTNQTSMYLCASSLSAGNSPLHFGNGTRLTVT.

The chain's CDR3 is CASSPGGGTANTEAFF. The CDR3 DNA is TGTGCCAGCAGCCCGGGGGGAGGGACAGCAAACACTGAAGCTTTCTTT. The chain carries TRBV9 and TRBJ1-1; 7 nucleotides agree with TRBD1. CDR3 length equals 16 residues. The germline CDR1 and CDR2 sequences are SGDLS and YYNGEE. V shed 4 bases and J 2 bases; nucleotides not matched to a gene: 11.

V usage is TRBV19 and J usage is TRBJ1-1; D not resolved. Trimming removed 3 bases at V and 0 bases at J, with 8 bases between. CDR3 size: 14 residues. Germline assignment: CDR1 LNHDA and CDR2 SQIVND (reference sequence). The CDR3 spells CASSIPGMNTEAFF. The CDR3 DNA follows: TGTGCCAGTAGTATTCCAGGCATGAACACTGAAGCTTTCTTT. The variable domain in full, with the rest retrieved from reference TRBV19 and TRBJ1-1, is DGGITQSPKYLFRKEGQNVTLSCEQNLNHDAMYWYRQDPGQGLRLIYYSQIVNDFQKGDIAEGYSVSREKKESFPLTVTSAQKNPTAFYLCASSIPGMNTEAFFGQGTRLTVV.

This CDR3 reads CASSLEAGDEQYF. CDR3 in DNA: TGTGCCAGCAGCTTAGAGGCGGGGGACGAGCAGTACTTC. The chain is built from TRBV7-2 and TRBJ2-7, with 7 bases matching TRBD2. Germline assignment: CDR1 SGHTA and CDR2 FQGNSA. The CDR3 is 13 residues long. After removal of 1 base from V and 5 bases from J, the junction contained 2 bases not matched to a gene.

A note on this clone: An end of the junction does not agree with germline; a read error may underlie this. The chain combines TRBV28 with TRBJ1-2; unclear D gene. CDR1 MDHEN and CDR2 SYDVKM come from the germline V gene. The CDR3 is made up of 14 amino acids. CDR3 coding DNA: TGCGCCTTAACGGAGGACCCGTTTAACTATGGCTACACCTTC. The encoded protein is CALTEDPFNYGYTF.

The chain is built from TRBV14 and TRBJ2-7, with 9 bases fitting TRBD1. This CDR3 has 16 amino acids. V dropped 4 bases and J dropped 3; count of bases not matched to a gene: 10. The germline V gene has CDR1 SGHDN and CDR2 FVKESK. Here the CDR3 DNA reads TGTGCCAGCAGCCCGGGCGGGGGACAGGGATACTACGAGCAGTACTTC. Its translation: CASSPGGGQGYYEQYF.

The V and J genes are TRBV28 and TRBJ1-2, with D uncertain. The CDR3 length is 14 residues. Germline CDR1 and CDR2: MDHEN and SYDVKM. V gave up 3 bases and J gave up 1 base, with 9 bases separating them. CDR3 residues: CASSFFEGNYGYTF. In nucleotides, the CDR3 is TGTGCCAGCAGTTTTTTCGAGGGTAACTATGGCTACACCTTC.

The chain couples TRBV24-1 to TRBJ2-1; a weak D match, TRBD1 (6 bases). Trimming stripped 4 bases from V and 4 bases from J, with 16 bases between. CDR1 and CDR2 from the germline V gene are KGHDR and SFDVKD. This CDR3 contains 16 residues. The CDR3 loop is CATSDTGTRYYNEQFF. The CDR3 DNA is TGTGCCACCAGTGACACCGGGACAAGGTATTACAATGAGCAGTTCTTC.

CDR3: CASSLFTSRNNEQFF. DNA for the CDR3: TGTGCCAGCAGCTTGTTTACTAGTCGGAACAATGAGCAGTTCTTC. This chain links TRBV5-8 with TRBJ2-1; the D gene is possibly TRBD2 (5 bases). Germline values: CDR1 SGHTS, CDR2 YDEGEE. With 1 base removed from V and 5 bases from J, the gap between germline ends came to 13 bases. The CDR3 length is 15 residues.

V is TRBV7-3 and J is TRBJ1-6; TRBD1 aligns across 7 bases. The CDR3 length is 13 residues. V gave up 5 bases and J gave up 13 bases; unmatched junction bases: 8. Per germline, CDR1 SGHTA and CDR2 FQGTGA. The DNA for the CDR3 is TGTGCCAGCAGCCTCCGACAGGGAGGGCCCCTCCACTTT. Translation: CASSLRQGGPLHF.

This chain uses TRBV5-1 with TRBJ1-2, with TRBD1 as a possible D gene (6 bases). Trimming removed 0 bases from V and 2 bases from J, with 11 bases in between. The CDR3 contains 15 residues. Germline V lookup: CDR1 SGHRS, CDR2 YFSETQ. Written as DNA, the CDR3 is TGCGCCAGCAGCTTGGCCGGAGGACAGAACTATGGCTACACCTTC. It codes for CASSLAGGQNYGYTF. The full variable domain, rest sourced from reference TRBV5-1 and TRBJ1-2, is KAGVTQTPRYLIKTRGQQVTLSCSPISGHRSVSWYQQTPGQGLQFLFEYFSETQRNKGNFPGRFSGRQFSNSRSEMNVSTLELGDSALYLCASSLAGGQNYGYTFGSGTRLTVV.

This chain uses TRBV25-1 with TRBJ1-6; TRBD1 might be the D (6 bases). The CDR3 spans 17 residues. Germline lookup yields CDR1 MGHDK and CDR2 SYGVNS. V was clipped by 6 bases and J by 10 bases, with 25 bases between them. For the CDR3, the DNA is TGTGCCAGCAGCGACTCGACCACCGGTTTCAGGGGATCACCCCTCCACTTT. It translates to CASSDSTTGFRGSPLHF.

The chain's CDR3 is CASSGGGGYGYTF. The CDR3 DNA reads TGTGCCAGCAGCGGCGGGGGGGGCTATGGCTACACCTTC. V usage is TRBV7-2 and J usage is TRBJ1-2; possibly TRBD1 for D (5 bases). The V end was cut by 5 bases, the J end by 4 bases, with 11 bases between. The CDR3 is 13 residues long. The V gene's germline CDR1 is SGHTA and CDR2 FQGNSA.

This clone was counted a single time. This chain uses TRBV9 with TRBJ1-2, with 8 nucleotides matching TRBD1. Germline V lookup: CDR1 SGDLS, CDR2 YYNGEE. V shed 4 bases and J 0 bases; nucleotides not matched to a gene: 8. The CDR3 sequence is 16 residues long. CDR3 loop: CASSKGQGRANYGYTF. In nucleotides, the CDR3 is TGTGCCAGCAGCAAAGGACAGGGAAGGGCTAACTATGGCTACACCTTC.

CDR3 sequence reads: CSALGLYEQYF. The CDR3 DNA is TGCAGTGCCCTCGGATTGTACGAGCAGTACTTC. The V gene is TRBV20-1, the J gene TRBJ2-7; D gene ambiguous. The ends were cut back, 6 bases at V and 4 bases at J, with 10 bases in the middle. Germline assignment: CDR1 DFQATT and CDR2 SNEGSKA (reference sequence). This CDR3 has 11 residues.

The chain couples TRBV6-5 to TRBJ1-1; no clear D. Germline CDR1 is MNHEY and CDR2 is SVGAGI. There are 14 residues in the CDR3. V was cut by 5 bases and J by 4 bases, with 14 bases left in between. CDR3: CASSPQRRSTEAFF. The CDR3 nucleotides read TGTGCCAGCAGTCCTCAGCGACGTAGCACTGAAGCTTTCTTT.

The V call is TRBV7-9, the J call TRBJ1-5; 10 bases align to TRBD1. The CDR3 is 16 amino acids. Trimming cost V 2 bases and J 6 bases; bases outside gene matches: 7. Germline V gene data show CDR1 as SEHNR and CDR2 as FQNEAQ (reference sequence). In nucleotides, the CDR3 is TGTGCCAGCAGCTTACAGACAGGGGGCGTCGGTCAGCCCCAGCATTTT. Translation: CASSLQTGGVGQPQHF.

V usage is TRBV7-9 and J usage is TRBJ1-2; D unclear. This CDR3 has 13 residues. Looked up from germline, CDR1 is SEHNR and CDR2 is FQNEAQ (reference sequence). Trimming shortened V by 5 bases and J by 0 bases, and 7 bases separated the two germline ends. CDR3 DNA sequence: TGTGCCAGCAGCCCATATTCTAACTATGGCTACACCTTC. This sequence encodes CASSPYSNYGYTF.

As DNA, the CDR3 is TGTGCCAGCAGTTTATCCACGAAAAGGGGCTACACCTTC. It yields the protein CASSLSTKRGYTF. V usage is TRBV28 and J usage is TRBJ1-2; D call uncertain. The germline CDR1 and CDR2 sequences are MDHEN and SYDVKM. CDR3 length: 13 residues. V lost 1 base and J 8 bases, leaving 11 bases between the germline ends.

CDR3 nucleotides: TGCAGTGCTAGTCAGGGGGCTTACGAGCAGTACTTC. Residues: CSASQGAYEQYF. The chain recombines TRBV20-1 with TRBJ2-7; 8 bases map to TRBD1. The germline V gene encodes CDR1 DFQATT and CDR2 SNEGSKA (reference sequence). The junction had 2 bases not matched to a gene; V was cut back by 3 bases and J by 4 bases. There are 12 residues in the CDR3.

The chain has TRBV9 and TRBJ1-1; no definite D call. CDR3 size: 14 residues. Germline V lookup: CDR1 SGDLS, CDR2 YYNGEE. V lost 3 bases to trimming and J lost 2 bases, with 11 bases between them. The CDR3 loop is CASSGQDGNTEAFF. The CDR3 nucleotides are TGTGCCAGCAGCGGCCAAGACGGAAACACTGAAGCTTTCTTT.

V usage is TRBV28 and J usage is TRBJ2-1; 9 nucleotides align to TRBD2. V shed 5 bases and J 7 bases; nucleotides not matched to a gene: 9. The CDR3 has 15 residues. Germline V gene lookup returns CDR1 MDHEN and CDR2 SYDVKM. CDR3 region: CASSPHSGSQNEQFF. CDR3 nucleotide sequence: TGTGCCAGCAGTCCCCATAGCGGGAGTCAAAATGAGCAGTTCTTC.

The V gene is TRBV28, the J gene TRBJ2-7; D ambiguous. V was cut by 4 bases and J by 12 bases, with 25 bases left in between. Per the germline V gene, CDR1 is MDHEN and CDR2 is SYDVKM. The CDR3 runs to 15 residues. The CDR3 coding sequence is TGTGCCAGCAGTTCCTCCGGACGGAACAACCCGTCGGGGTACTTC. It yields the protein CASSSSGRNNPSGYF.

The chain combines TRBV11-2 with TRBJ2-7; the match to TRBD2 covers 8 bases. Germline CDR1 SGHAT, CDR2 FQNNGV. The CDR3 contains 15 residues. V was pared by 7 bases and J by 2 bases, with 10 bases of the junction left unmatched. The CDR3 DNA is TGTGCCAGCACCCTTTGGGTAGCGGGGACCTACGAGCAGTACTTC. As protein: CASTLWVAGTYEQYF.

The chain combines TRBV6-5 with TRBJ1-6; tentative D call: TRBD1 (5 bases). The germline CDR1 and CDR2 sequences are MNHEY and SVGAGI. V lost 5 bases and J lost 4, with 12 bases in between. This CDR3 has 15 residues. The CDR3 DNA reads TGTGCCAGCAGTAGAGGGGAGGGGTATAATTCACCCCTCCACTTT. Translated: CASSRGEGYNSPLHF.

This chain links TRBV5-5 with TRBJ1-2, with D possibly matching TRBD1 (5 bases). CDR3 length equals 17 residues. Per germline, CDR1 SGHKS and CDR2 YYEKEE (reference sequence). V was cut by 4 bases and J by 3 bases, with 22 bases left in between. CDR3 sequence reads: CASSVRASQGYDYGYTF. In nucleotides, the CDR3 is TGTGCCAGCAGCGTACGTGCCTCTCAGGGCTACGACTATGGCTACACCTTC. Supplemented by reference TRBV5-5 and TRBJ1-2, the full variable domain reads DAGVTQSPTHLIKTRGQQVTLRCSPISGHKSVSWYQQVLGQGPQFIFQYYEKEERGRGNFPDRFSARQFPNYSSELNVNALLLGDSALYLCASSVRASQGYDYGYTFGSGTRLTVV.

The rearrangement links TRBV30 to TRBJ2-5; D possibly matches TRBD1 or TRBD2 (5 bases each). V was trimmed by 0 bases and J by 3 bases, leaving 5 bases between them. Germline V gives CDR1 GTSNPN, CDR2 SVGIG (reference sequence). This CDR3 contains 12 residues. The CDR3 bases are TGTGCCTGGAGTGTGGGGGAAGAGACCCAGTACTTC. It translates to CAWSVGEETQYF.

V gene TRBV18 combines with J gene TRBJ2-7; 11 bases align to TRBD1. Germline CDR1 KGHSH, CDR2 LQKENI. The CDR3 spans 15 residues. The trim removed 8 bases at V and 5 bases at J, leaving 11 bases unmatched. The CDR3 here is CASGRGTGGLDEQYF. CDR3 bases: TGTGCCAGCGGCCGAGGGACAGGGGGACTCGACGAGCAGTACTTC.